Described below is a single T cell receptor (beta chain) sequence and its context. The CDR3 runs to 16 residues. The V gene's germline CDR1 is SGHNT and CDR2 YENEEA. Trimming removed 5 bases from V and 5 bases from J; junction bases left unmatched: 7. Residents of about two dozen US areas, aged roughly 18 to 90 years, made up the participants. The sample comes from a study of blood T cell repertoires in COVID-19. Study summary: The study drew acute and convalescent COVID-19 samples from the United States, Italy and Spain. From T cells, B-cell-depleted T cells, or PBMCs came the material, which was cDNA or gDNA.

In the authors' workflow: Estimation of nucleated cell counts was performed using reference gene primer amplification. The data were produced by immunoSEQ multiplex PCR, yet TCRdb's version contains in-frame clones alone and is incomplete. The DNA gave D and trimming, while V, J and clone size come from that table. The sample comprises over 150,000 clones, approximately 86% of which are singletons, and around 2.1% rests with the top ten. Sequenced sample: PBMCs or T cells enriched from blood (not recorded which). The V gene is TRBV11-3, the J gene TRBJ2-2; 11 bases map to TRBD1. This clonotype was sampled from a woman under 40 who had recovered from COVID-19. The CDR3 DNA sequence: TGTGCCAGCAGCCCCATGGACAGGGGGCGAACCGGGGAGCTGTTTTTT. As protein: CASSPMDRGRTGELFF.